This TCR beta chain stems from a study of CD8 T cells in ankylosing spondylitis. Study-level findings and limits: Reportedly, disease-linked clones are significantly enriched in ankylosing spondylitis patients' matched synovial fluid. The authors found the disease-linked clones to be CD8+ and relatively rare in peripheral blood. The study identified a TCR beta motif of under ten highly homologous variants that appeared characteristic of ankylosing spondylitis blood.

The sample holds many counts of this clonotype. Its target is unknown. Looked up from germline, CDR1 is SGHRS and CDR2 is YFSETQ. CDR3 length equals 18 residues. Trimming at V came to 0 bases and at J to 1 base, leaving 7 bases not matched to a gene. MiXCR was run by TCRdb on the 5' RACE reads, yielding one entry per CDR3 protein. The sample carries 500,000 to 550,000 distinct CDR3 sequences, more than 9.5% recorded once. The source is a male donor with ankylosing spondylitis. The V call is TRBV5-1, the J call TRBJ2-1; 10 bases agree with TRBD2. Sequenced sample: blood, either unsorted or a sorted T cell fraction (not recorded which). CDR3 coding DNA: TGCGCCAGCAGCTTGGCGAACTGGACTAGCGGTTCCTACAATGAGCAGTTCTTC. Its protein product is CASSLANWTSGSYNEQFF. Using reference TRBV5-1 and TRBJ2-1 for the parts outside the CDR3, the full variable domain is KAGVTQTPRYLIKTRGQQVTLSCSPISGHRSVSWYQQTPGQGLQFLFEYFSETQRNKGNFPGRFSGRQFSNSRSEMNVSTLELGDSALYLCASSLANWTSGSYNEQFFGPGTRLTVL.